The source of this T cell receptor (beta chain) is a study of PD-L1 blockade in urothelial cancer. Method: immunoSEQ multiplex PCR; TCRdb's copy keeps in-frame clones and lacks some. The data show about 76,000 clones, approximately 90% seen once. Time point described: peripheral blood 6 weeks after treatment start. V lost 7 bases and J lost 2; bases outside the gene matches: 4. The germline V gene has CDR1 MNHNY and CDR2 SVGAGI (reference sequence). The CDR3 consists of 14 residues. The receptor was derived from a woman aged 80 or over with urothelial cancer. The genes are TRBV6-6 and TRBJ1-5; 8 bases fit TRBD1. Specimen: PBMCs, collected around atezolizumab (anti-PD-L1) treatment. The CDR3 sequence is CASNDRGGNQPQHF. The CDR3 nucleotides read TGTGCCAGCAACGACAGGGGCGGCAATCAGCCCCAGCATTTT.